These T cell receptor beta chains were read from a single sample in a study of blood T cell repertoires in COVID-19. Assay: immunoSEQ multiplex PCR; the TCRdb copy retains only in-frame clones and omits some. Here the sample spans under 150,000 clones, around 83% being singletons. The source material was peripheral blood. These receptors were taken from a man aged 35 to 55 with active or convalescent COVID-19. Each CDR3 is given with its conserved first and last residue. A D gene is named only where the DNA matches it firmly. The size entry is marked missing in some rows and otherwise reads once, few, many or a size class.

V	J	D	size	CDR3	DNA
TRBV10-3	TRBJ2-7	TRBD1	.	CAISESAGGLNEQYF	TGTGCCATCAGTGAGTCGGCAGGGGGCTTGAACGAGCAGTACTTC
TRBV6-5	TRBJ1-2	.	.	CASSYGSGYTF	TGTGCCAGCAGTTACGGCTCTGGCTACACCTTC
TRBV12-2	TRBJ1-6	.	.	CASRLPGGADYNSPLHF	TGTGCAAGTCGCTTACCCGGGGGGGCGGATTATAATTCACCCCTCCACTTT
TRBV19	TRBJ2-7	.	.	CASSIGGPGGAGQYF	TGTGCCAGTAGTATAGGTGGCCCCGGAGGCGCTGGGCAGTACTTC
TRBV12-5	TRBJ2-5	TRBD2	.	CASGYLAGGPGTQYF	TGTGCTAGTGGTTATCTAGCGGGGGGGCCTGGGACCCAGTACTTC
TRBV11-2	TRBJ2-7	TRBD1	once	CASSRQGRFYEQYF	TGTGCCAGCAGCCGACAGGGGAGATTCTACGAGCAGTACTTC
TRBV15	TRBJ1-5	.	.	CATSLQGWDQPQHF	TGTGCCACCAGCCTCCAGGGATGGGATCAGCCCCAGCATTTT
TRBV27	TRBJ2-2	.	.	CASSLSLLGDTGELFF	TGTGCCAGCAGTTTATCTTTGCTAGGGGACACCGGGGAGCTGTTTTTT
TRBV5-4	TRBJ1-3	.	.	CASSVGQQNTIYF	TGTGCCAGCAGCGTCGGACAGCAAAACACCATATATTTT
TRBV7-9	TRBJ1-1	.	.	CASSLNQGNTEAFF	TGTGCCAGCAGCTTAAACCAGGGGAACACTGAAGCTTTCTTT
TRBV7-7	TRBJ2-5	.	few	CASSSGRQETQYF	TGTGCTAGCAGCTCAGGGCGGCAAGAGACCCAGTACTTC
TRBV15	TRBJ2-7	.	.	CATSTRRGGEQYF	TGTGCCACCAGCACCCGAAGGGGGGGGGAGCAGTACTTC